The following is a TCR beta chain sequence with its context. Antigen: not known. V gave up 8 bases and J gave up 5 bases; unmatched junction bases: 11. This CDR3 is built from 14 residues. The V gene's germline CDR1 is LNHDA and CDR2 SQIVND (reference sequence). Clones were read by immunoSEQ multiplex PCR, and TCRdb kept only the in-frame ones, dropping some. This sample has tens of thousands of clones, with approximately 83% found just once. These data belong to a study of a mutant IDH1 vaccine in newly diagnosed glioma. Study-level background: Treated patients, averaging approximately 40 years, were around 62% male and about 40% female. Patients previously underwent radiotherapy, temozolomide, or both, and most underwent both.

Regarding time point: week 47, end of study. One vaccine dose held 300 ug of mutant IDH1 20-mer peptide and came with topical imiquimod. Scheduled for weeks 1, 3, 5, 7, 11, 15, 19 and 23, eight vaccinations were given to patients. This TCR came from a man between 25 and 39 years old with glioma. The chain links TRBV19 to TRBJ2-5; 7 nucleotides match TRBD2. The specimen was PBMCs, collected from a glioma patient whose treatment included an IDH1 peptide vaccine. The CDR3: CASGVAGGGETQYF. The DNA for the CDR3 is TGTGCCAGTGGAGTAGCGGGCGGAGGCGAGACCCAGTACTTC.